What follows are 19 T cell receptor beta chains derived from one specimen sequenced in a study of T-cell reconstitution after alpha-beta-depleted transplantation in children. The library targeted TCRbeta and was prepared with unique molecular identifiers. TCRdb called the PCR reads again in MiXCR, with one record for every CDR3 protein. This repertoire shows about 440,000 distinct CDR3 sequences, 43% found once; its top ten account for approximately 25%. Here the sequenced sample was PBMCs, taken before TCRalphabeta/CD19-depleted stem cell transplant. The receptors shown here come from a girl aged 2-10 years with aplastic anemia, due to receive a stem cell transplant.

The CDR3 spells CSANIDSNQPQHF. CDR3 nucleotides: TGCAGTGCTAACATCGATAGCAATCAGCCCCAGCATTTT. This chain connects TRBV20-1 to TRBJ1-5; D uncertain. Per germline, CDR1 DFQATT and CDR2 SNEGSKA (reference sequence). The germline V and J ends were trimmed by 4 bases and 0 bases, with 7 bases remaining between them. The CDR3 is 13 residues long.

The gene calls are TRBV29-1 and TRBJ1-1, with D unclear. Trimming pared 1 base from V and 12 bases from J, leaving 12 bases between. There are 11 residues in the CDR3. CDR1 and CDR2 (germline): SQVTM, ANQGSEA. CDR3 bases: TGCAGCGTTGAAGGGACCCCTACAACTTTCTTT. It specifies CSVEGTPTTFF.

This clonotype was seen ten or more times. CDR3 in DNA: TGTGCCAGCAGTGAAGCATTGTTGTCCCTTAATCGCAATCAGCCCCAGCATTTT. Translation: CASSEALLSLNRNQPQHF. This chain joins TRBV2 and TRBJ1-5; no clear D. V gave up 0 bases and J gave up 2 bases, with 17 bases separating them. In germline, CDR1 is SNHLY, CDR2 FYNNEI. The CDR3 is made up of 18 amino acids.

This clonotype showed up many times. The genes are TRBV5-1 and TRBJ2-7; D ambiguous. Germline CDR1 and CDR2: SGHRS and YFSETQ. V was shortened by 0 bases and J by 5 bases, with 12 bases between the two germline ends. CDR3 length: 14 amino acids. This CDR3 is CASSLDGRRDEQYF. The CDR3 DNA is TGCGCCAGCAGCTTGGATGGGCGCCGGGACGAGCAGTACTTC.

Here the CDR3 DNA reads TGTGCCAGCAGCCCCAGGGTGGTGTCTGAAGCTTTCTTT. It yields the protein CASSPRVVSEAFF. V usage is TRBV7-9 and J usage is TRBJ1-1, with a weak D call TRBD1 (5 bases). The CDR3 runs 13 residues. CDR1 SEHNR and CDR2 FQNEAQ come from the germline V gene (reference sequence). V was clipped by 5 bases and J by 6 bases, with 13 bases between them.

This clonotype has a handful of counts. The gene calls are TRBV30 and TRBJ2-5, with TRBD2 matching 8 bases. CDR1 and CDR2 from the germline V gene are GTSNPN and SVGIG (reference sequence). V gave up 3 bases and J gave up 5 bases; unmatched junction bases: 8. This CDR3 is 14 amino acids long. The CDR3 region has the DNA TGTGCCTGGAGCCGGGGACTAGTCTCGGAGACCCAGTACTTC. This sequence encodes CAWSRGLVSETQYF.

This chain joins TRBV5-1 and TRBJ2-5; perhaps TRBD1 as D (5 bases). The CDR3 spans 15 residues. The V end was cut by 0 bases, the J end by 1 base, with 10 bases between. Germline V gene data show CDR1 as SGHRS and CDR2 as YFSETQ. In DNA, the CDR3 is TGCGCCAGCAGCTTGGGCAGGGCCGCCCAAGAGACCCAGTACTTC. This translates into CASSLGRAAQETQYF. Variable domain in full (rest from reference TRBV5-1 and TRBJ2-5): KAGVTQTPRYLIKTRGQQVTLSCSPISGHRSVSWYQQTPGQGLQFLFEYFSETQRNKGNFPGRFSGRQFSNSRSEMNVSTLELGDSALYLCASSLGRAAQETQYFGPGTRLLVL.

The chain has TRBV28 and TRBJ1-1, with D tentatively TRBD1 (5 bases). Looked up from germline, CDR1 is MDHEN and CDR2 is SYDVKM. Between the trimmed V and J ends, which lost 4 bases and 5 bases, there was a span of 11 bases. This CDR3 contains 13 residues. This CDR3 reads CASSSSGRTEAFF. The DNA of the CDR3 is TGTGCCAGCAGTTCTTCAGGGCGAACTGAAGCTTTCTTT.

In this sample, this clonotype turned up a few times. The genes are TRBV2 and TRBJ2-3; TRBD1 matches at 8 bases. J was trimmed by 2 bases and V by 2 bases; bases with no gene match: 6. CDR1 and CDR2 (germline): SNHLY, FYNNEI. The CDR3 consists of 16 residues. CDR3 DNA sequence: TGTGCCAGCAGTGAATTGTGGACAGGGCTCACAGATACGCAGTATTTT. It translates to CASSELWTGLTDTQYF.

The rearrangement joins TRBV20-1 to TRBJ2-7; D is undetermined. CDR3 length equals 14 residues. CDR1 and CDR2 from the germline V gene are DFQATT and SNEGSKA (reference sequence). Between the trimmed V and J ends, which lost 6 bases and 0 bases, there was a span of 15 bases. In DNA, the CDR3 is TGCAGTGCCCTCAACCCACAGAGCTCCTACGAGCAGTACTTC. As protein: CSALNPQSSYEQYF.

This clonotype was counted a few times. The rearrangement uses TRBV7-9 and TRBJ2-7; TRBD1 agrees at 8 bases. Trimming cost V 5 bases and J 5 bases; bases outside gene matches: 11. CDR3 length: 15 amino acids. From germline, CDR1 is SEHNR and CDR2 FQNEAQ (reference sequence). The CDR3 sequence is CASSTPRQGFHEQYF. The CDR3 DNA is TGTGCCAGCAGCACCCCCCGACAGGGGTTCCACGAGCAGTACTTC.

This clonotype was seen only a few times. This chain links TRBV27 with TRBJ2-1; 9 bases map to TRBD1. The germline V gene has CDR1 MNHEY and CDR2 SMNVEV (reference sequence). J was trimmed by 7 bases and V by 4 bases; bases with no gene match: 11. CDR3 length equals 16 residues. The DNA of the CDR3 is TGTGCCAGCAGTTCCCGAGGGGACAGGGAGTATAATGAGCAGTTCTTC. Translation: CASSSRGDREYNEQFF.

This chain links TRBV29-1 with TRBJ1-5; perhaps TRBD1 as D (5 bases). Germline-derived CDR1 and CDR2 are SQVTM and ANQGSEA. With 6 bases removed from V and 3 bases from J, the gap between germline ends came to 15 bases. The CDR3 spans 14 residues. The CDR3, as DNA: TGCAGCGTCACCTGGGGGACTAACAATCAGCCCCAGCATTTT. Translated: CSVTWGTNNQPQHF.

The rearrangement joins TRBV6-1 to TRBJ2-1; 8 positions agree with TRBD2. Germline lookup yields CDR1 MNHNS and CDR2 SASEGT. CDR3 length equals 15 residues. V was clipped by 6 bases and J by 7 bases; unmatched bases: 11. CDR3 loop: CASSPGTRGDNEQFF. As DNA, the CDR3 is TGTGCCAGCAGCCCCGGGACTAGAGGGGATAATGAGCAGTTCTTC.

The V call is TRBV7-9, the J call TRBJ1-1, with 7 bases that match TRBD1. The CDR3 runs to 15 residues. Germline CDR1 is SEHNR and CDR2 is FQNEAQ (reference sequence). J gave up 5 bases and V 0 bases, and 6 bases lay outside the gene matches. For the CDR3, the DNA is TGTGCCAGCAGCTTAGCAGGGCAGGGGGGGACTGAAGCTTTCTTT. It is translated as CASSLAGQGGTEAFF.

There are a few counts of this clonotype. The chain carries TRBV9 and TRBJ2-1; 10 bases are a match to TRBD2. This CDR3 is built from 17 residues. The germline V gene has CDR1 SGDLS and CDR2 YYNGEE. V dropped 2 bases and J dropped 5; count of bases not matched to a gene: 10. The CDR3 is CASSVGEREGGDNEQFF. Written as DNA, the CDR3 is TGTGCCAGCAGCGTTGGGGAGCGGGAGGGCGGCGACAATGAGCAGTTCTTC.

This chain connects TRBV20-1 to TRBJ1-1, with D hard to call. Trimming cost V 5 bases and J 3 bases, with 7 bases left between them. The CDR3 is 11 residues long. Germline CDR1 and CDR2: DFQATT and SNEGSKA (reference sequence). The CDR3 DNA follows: TGCAGTGCTCGTTTATACACTGAAGCTTTCTTT. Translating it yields CSARLYTEAFF.

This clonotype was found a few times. The CDR3 sequence: CASSSQGDTQYF. CDR3 DNA sequence: TGTGCCAGCAGCTCACAGGGGGATACGCAGTATTTT. This sequence joins TRBV7-9 and TRBJ2-3; 7 bases agree with TRBD1. Germline CDR1 reads SEHNR; CDR2 reads FQNEAQ (reference sequence). This CDR3 is built from 12 residues. V was clipped by 4 bases and J by 6 bases; unmatched bases: 1.

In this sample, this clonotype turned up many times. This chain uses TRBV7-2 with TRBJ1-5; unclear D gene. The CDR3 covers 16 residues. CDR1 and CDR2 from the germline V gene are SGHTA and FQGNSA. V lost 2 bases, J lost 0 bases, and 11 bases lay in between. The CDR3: CASSLLGDYSNQPQHF. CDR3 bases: TGTGCCAGCAGCTTATTAGGTGATTATAGCAATCAGCCCCAGCATTTT.